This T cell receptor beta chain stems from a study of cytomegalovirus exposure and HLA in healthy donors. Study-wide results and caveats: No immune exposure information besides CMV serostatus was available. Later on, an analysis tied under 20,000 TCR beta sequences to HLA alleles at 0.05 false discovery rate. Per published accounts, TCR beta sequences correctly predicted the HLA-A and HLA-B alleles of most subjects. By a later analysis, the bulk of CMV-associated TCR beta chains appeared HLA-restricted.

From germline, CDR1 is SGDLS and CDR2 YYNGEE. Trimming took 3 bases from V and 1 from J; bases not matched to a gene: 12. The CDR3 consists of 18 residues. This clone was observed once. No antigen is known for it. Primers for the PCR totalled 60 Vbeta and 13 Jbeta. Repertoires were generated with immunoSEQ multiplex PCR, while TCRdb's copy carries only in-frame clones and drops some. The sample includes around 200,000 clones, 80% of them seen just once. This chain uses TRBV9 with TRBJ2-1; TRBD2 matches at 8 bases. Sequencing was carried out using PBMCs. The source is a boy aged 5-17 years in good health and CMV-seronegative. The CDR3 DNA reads TGTGCCAGCAGCGCGAGGGGACCCAGCGGGAGATCCTACAATGAGCAGTTCTTC. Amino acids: CASSARGPSGRSYNEQFF.